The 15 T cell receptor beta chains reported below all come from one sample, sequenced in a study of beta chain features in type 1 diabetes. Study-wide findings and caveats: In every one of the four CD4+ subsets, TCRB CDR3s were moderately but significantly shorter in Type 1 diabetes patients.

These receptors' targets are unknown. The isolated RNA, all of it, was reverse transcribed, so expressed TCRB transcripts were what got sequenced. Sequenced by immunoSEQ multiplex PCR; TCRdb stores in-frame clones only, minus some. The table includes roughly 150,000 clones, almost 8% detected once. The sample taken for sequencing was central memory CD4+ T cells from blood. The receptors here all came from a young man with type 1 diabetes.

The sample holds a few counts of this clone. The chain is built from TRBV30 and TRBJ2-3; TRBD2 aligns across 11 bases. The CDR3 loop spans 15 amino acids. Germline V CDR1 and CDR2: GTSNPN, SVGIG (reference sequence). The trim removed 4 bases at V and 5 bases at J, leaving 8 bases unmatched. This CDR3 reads CAWTIAGGPQDTQYF. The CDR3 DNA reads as TGTGCCTGGACTATAGCGGGAGGGCCACAAGATACGCAGTATTTT.

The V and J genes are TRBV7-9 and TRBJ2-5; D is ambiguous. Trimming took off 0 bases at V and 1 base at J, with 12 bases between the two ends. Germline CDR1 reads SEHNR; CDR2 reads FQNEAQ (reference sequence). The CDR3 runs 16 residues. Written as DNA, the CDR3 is TGTGCCAGCAGCTTAGCACATCTCATCGTCCAAGAGACCCAGTACTTC. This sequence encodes CASSLAHLIVQETQYF.

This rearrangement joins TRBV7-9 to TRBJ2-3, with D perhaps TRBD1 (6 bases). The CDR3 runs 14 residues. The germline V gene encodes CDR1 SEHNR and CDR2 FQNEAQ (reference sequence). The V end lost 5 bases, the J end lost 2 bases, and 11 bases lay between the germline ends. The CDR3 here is CASSQQGTTDTQYF. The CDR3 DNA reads TGTGCCAGCAGCCAACAGGGTACCACAGATACGCAGTATTTT.

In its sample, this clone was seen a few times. CDR3 loop: CASSSPLDSSTDTQYF. Here the CDR3 DNA reads TGCGCCAGCAGCTCGCCCCTGGACAGCTCCACAGATACGCAGTATTTT. J is TRBJ2-3 and V is TRBV5-1, with D possibly being TRBD1 (6 bases). The CDR3 is made up of 16 amino acids. Germline-derived CDR1 and CDR2 are SGHRS and YFSETQ. V lost 3 bases, J lost 2 bases, and 16 bases lay in between.

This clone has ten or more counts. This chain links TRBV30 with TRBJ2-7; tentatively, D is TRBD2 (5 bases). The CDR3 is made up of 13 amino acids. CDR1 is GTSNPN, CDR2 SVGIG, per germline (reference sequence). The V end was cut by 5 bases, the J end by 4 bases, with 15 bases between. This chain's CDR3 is CAWEGGFEYEQYF. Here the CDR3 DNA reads TGTGCCTGGGAGGGTGGGTTCGAGTACGAGCAGTACTTC.

Here the CDR3 DNA reads TGTGCCTGGAGTGGACAGGGGGCGCCAGGTGCGCAGTATTTT. Amino acids: CAWSGQGAPGAQYF. The chain employs TRBV30 and TRBJ2-3, with TRBD1 identical over 10 bases. CDR1 and CDR2 from the germline V gene are GTSNPN and SVGIG (reference sequence). The length of the CDR3 is 14 residues. The ends lost 1 base at V and 10 bases at J; junction bases unmatched: 8.

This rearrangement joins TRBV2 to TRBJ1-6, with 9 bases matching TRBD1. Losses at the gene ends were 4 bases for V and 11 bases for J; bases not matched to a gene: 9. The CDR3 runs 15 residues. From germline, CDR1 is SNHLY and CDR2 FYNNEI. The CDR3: CASSGVTGGVTPLHF. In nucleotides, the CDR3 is TGTGCCAGCAGTGGCGTGACAGGGGGGGTTACACCCCTCCACTTT.

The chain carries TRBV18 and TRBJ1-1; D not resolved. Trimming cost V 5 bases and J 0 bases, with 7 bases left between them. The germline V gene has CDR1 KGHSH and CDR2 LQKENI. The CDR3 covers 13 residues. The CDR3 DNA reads TGTGCCAGCTCAGCAGGAATGAACACTGAAGCTTTCTTT. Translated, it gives CASSAGMNTEAFF.

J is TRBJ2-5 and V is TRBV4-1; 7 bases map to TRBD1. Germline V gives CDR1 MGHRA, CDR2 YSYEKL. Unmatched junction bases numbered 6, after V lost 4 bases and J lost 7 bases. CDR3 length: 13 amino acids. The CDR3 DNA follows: TGCGCCAGCAGCCTAGGGACAGAGGGGACCCAGTACTTC. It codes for CASSLGTEGTQYF.

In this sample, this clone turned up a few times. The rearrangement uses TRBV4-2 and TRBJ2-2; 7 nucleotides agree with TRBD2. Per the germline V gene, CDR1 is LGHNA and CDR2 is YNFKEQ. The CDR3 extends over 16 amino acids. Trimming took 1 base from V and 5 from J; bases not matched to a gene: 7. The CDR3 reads CASSQVGGSRTGELFF. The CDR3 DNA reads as TGTGCCAGCAGCCAAGTCGGCGGGAGCAGGACCGGGGAGCTGTTTTTT.

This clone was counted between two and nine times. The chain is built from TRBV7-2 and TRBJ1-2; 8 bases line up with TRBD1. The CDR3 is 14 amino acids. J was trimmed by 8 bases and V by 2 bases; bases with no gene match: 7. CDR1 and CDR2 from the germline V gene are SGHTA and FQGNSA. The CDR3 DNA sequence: TGTGCCAGCAGCTTAACACAGGGGGTAGGCGGCTACACCTTC. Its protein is CASSLTQGVGGYTF.

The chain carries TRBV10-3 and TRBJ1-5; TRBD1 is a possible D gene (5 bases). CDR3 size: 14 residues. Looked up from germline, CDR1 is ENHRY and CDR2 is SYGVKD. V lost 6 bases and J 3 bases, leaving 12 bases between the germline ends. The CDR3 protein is CAIRGAGPNQPQHF. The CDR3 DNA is TGTGCCATCAGAGGGGCAGGGCCCAATCAGCCCCAGCATTTT.

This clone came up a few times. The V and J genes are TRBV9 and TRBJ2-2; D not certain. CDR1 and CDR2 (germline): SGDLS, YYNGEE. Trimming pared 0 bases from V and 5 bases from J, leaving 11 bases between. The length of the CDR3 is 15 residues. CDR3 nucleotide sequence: TGTGCCAGCAGCGTAGCAAGCAGACTGACCGGGGAGCTGTTTTTT. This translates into CASSVASRLTGELFF.

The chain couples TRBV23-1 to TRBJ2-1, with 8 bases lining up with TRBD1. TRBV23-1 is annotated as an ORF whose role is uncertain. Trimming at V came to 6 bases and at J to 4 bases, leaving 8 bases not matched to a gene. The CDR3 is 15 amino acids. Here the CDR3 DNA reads TGCGCCAGCAGATCCAGGGGGCTAGTATACAATGAGCAGTTCTTC. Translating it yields CASRSRGLVYNEQFF.

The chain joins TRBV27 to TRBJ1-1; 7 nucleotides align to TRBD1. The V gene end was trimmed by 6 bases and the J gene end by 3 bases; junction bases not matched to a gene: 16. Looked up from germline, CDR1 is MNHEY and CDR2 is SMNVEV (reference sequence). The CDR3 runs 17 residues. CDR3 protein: CASRKAGTVGEDTEAFF. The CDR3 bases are TGTGCCAGCAGAAAAGCCGGGACAGTGGGGGAGGACACTGAAGCTTTCTTT.